One TCR beta chain is described in this entry. This clone's antigen is unknown. Nothing much larger sits one base from this clone, and base qualities are not available. The time point label on this specimen signifies: baseline before oral tofacitinib. From alopecia areata patients, peripheral blood was collected along with lesional scalp punch biopsies. PBMCs were isolated by density centrifugation and stained for CD3, CD4 and CD8, after which CD4+ and CD8+ T cells were sorted on a FACSAria. This sample was taken from a study of CD8+ T cells in alopecia areata (dated 2018 in TCRdb). Broadly, across the study: Treated patients were enrolled in an open-label pilot trial of oral tofacitinib at 5 to 10 mg twice daily for moderate-to-severe alopecia areata. Tofacitinib was given for 6 to 18 months, followed by 6 months of follow-up off drug to assess delayed response and recurrence. To study T cell clonal expansion in alopecia areata, the researchers applied high-throughput TCRbeta sequencing to both the C3H/HeJ mouse model and human patients. In humans, TCRbeta sequencing was performed on scalp tissue and on sorted CD4+ and CD8+ peripheral blood T cells from healthy controls and from patients with patchy or totalis/universalis alopecia areata. Biopsies were taken from tofacitinib-treated patients at baseline and again at 4 and 24 weeks into treatment, and several of those patients also had a later scalp biopsy. Clonality in the scalp was compared among normal scalp (n=4), patchy alopecia areata scalp (n=8), and alopecia totalis/universalis scalp (n=8). RNA was obtained with the PAXgene miRNA kit for fixed scalp, the miRNeasy kit for PBMCs, and the RNeasy kit for mouse skin. immunoSEQ multiplex PCR using 35 Vbeta forward primers and 13 Jbeta reverse primers was used to amplify TCRbeta CDR3 regions. Study-wide conclusions, independent of this receptor: Compared with normal scalp, lesional scalp, particularly in alopecia totalis/universalis, had higher clonality and more expanded CD8+ clones, which suggests antigenic drive. Resident alphabeta T cells in normal human skin are also sequenced, complicating scalp TCR repertoire analysis, unlike mouse skin dominated by gammadelta T cells. TCR sequences shared between patients were less clear than in mice, possibly partly because of HLA diversity in the patient population.

Reading from cysteine to phenylalanine, the CDR3 counts 15 amino acids. Only the CDR3 DNA is retained, 45 bases long and in frame from the first base. Between the V and J ends, shortened by 6 bases and 6 bases respectively, the junction contains 18 bases. As encoded in the germline V gene, CDR1 is SNHLY while CDR2 is FYNNEI. Library preparation used the immunoSEQ multiplex PCR assay. RNA was extracted from all samples and reverse transcribed into cDNA, which served as template for TCR sequencing. SuperScript III was used for first-strand cDNA synthesis, primed with a 2:1 mix of oligo-dT and random hexamers. A synthetic immune receptor repertoire was used to assess amplification bias, and residual bias was removed computationally. The source study handled its data this way. Raw reads were preprocessed to remove errors, and CDR3 was defined by IMGT conventions from the conserved cysteine to phenylalanine. To get clonality, Shannon entropy was normalized by log2 of the number of productive unique TCRs and the result was subtracted from 1. Whether each scalp clone was CD4 or CD8 was inferred by checking scalp TCRbeta sequences against the CD4 and CD8 repertoires from sorted blood. Drawn from immuneACCESS, this table holds only the in-frame rearrangements with V and J called that TCRdb kept. Clones are partly lost; checked studies trace under half to an unresolved V gene and leave the rest unexplained. Clone size and the V and J calls come from that table; the DNA yielded D and trimming. The sample profile shows 200,000 to 250,000 clones; 50% to 60% of them were found once. The ten largest make up under 0.5% of the sample.

The V and J segments used are TRBV2 and TRBJ1-5; TRBD1 might be the D gene, on 5 matching bases. This clonotype originated in a human donor with alopecia areata. This specimen consisted of CD4+ T cells sorted from blood, obtained at week 0. The CDR3 protein: CASRTGGTRAQPQHF. In nucleotide form, the sequence is TGTGCCAGCAGGACCGGGGGGACTCGGGCTCAGCCCCAGCATTTT.